What follows are 12 T cell receptor beta chains derived from one specimen sequenced in a study of blood T cell repertoires in COVID-19. Data came from immunoSEQ multiplex PCR; TCRdb stores just in-frame clones and leaves some out. The data contain tens of thousands of clones, under 85% of them singletons. What was sequenced was peripheral blood. These receptors were taken from a man between 70 and 80 years old with acute or convalescent COVID-19.

CDR3 DNA sequence: TGTGCCAGCAGCTTAGGACTAGCGGGGACCGGGGAGCTGTTTTTT. The encoded protein is CASSLGLAGTGELFF. V is TRBV7-3 and J is TRBJ2-2; 12 bases align to TRBD2. Germline CDR1 is SGHTA and CDR2 is FQGTGA. This CDR3 contains 15 residues. V lost 2 bases to trimming and J lost 5 bases; unmatched junction nucleotides: 0.

J is TRBJ1-1 and V is TRBV4-2; D is perhaps TRBD1 (5 bases). This CDR3 region has 15 residues. Trimming shortened V by 4 bases and J by 0 bases, and 12 bases separated the two germline ends. Germline V gene data show CDR1 as LGHNA and CDR2 as YNFKEQ. CDR3 nucleotides: TGTGCCAGCAGCCCTTCGCAGGGTATGAACACTGAAGCTTTCTTT. It is translated as CASSPSQGMNTEAFF.

In this sample, this clone turned up once. CDR3 region: CAGTGLGNTIYF. The DNA for the CDR3 is TGTGCCGGTACAGGGTTGGGAAACACCATATATTTT. The chain is built from TRBV2 and TRBJ1-3; maybe TRBD1 (6 bases). This CDR3 has 12 amino acids. Per germline, CDR1 SNHLY and CDR2 FYNNEI. With 11 bases removed from V and 4 bases from J, the gap between germline ends came to 12 bases.

This clone was recorded once. The CDR3 sequence is CASSLDKGSQETQYF. CDR3 in DNA: TGTGCCAGCAGCTTAGACAAGGGGTCGCAGGAGACCCAGTACTTC. The J gene is TRBJ2-5, the V gene TRBV7-7, with a tentative D call TRBD1 (5 bases). The CDR3 length is 15 residues. Trimming removed 1 base at V and 5 bases at J, with 14 bases between. Germline V gives CDR1 SSHAT, CDR2 FNYEAQ (reference sequence).

This rearrangement joins TRBV11-2 to TRBJ2-1; 7 bases are a match to TRBD2. Trimming took 5 bases from V and 4 from J; bases not matched to a gene: 5. The CDR3 is 14 residues long. CDR1 is SGHAT and CDR2 is FQNNGV in the germline V gene. The CDR3 DNA follows: TGTGCCAGCAGCCGAGTCGGGGGGTACAATGAGCAGTTCTTC. Protein product: CASSRVGGYNEQFF. The variable domain in full, with the rest retrieved from reference TRBV11-2 and TRBJ2-1, is EAGVAQSPRYKIIEKRQSVAFWCNPISGHATLYWYQQILGQGPKLLIQFQNNGVVDDSQLPKDRFSAERLKGVDSTLKIQPAKLEDSAVYLCASSRVGGYNEQFFGPGTRLTVL.

V usage is TRBV12-3 or TRBV12-4 and J usage is TRBJ1-5; tentatively, D is TRBD1 (5 bases). Deletions cut 4 bases from V and 4 bases from J, with 8 bases between. CDR3 length: 13 amino acids. CDR3 residues: CASSWTLNQPQHF. The CDR3 DNA sequence: TGTGCCAGCAGTTGGACACTTAATCAGCCCCAGCATTTT.

The V call is TRBV6-5, the J call TRBJ1-3; 8 bases agree with TRBD1. Looked up from germline, CDR1 is MNHEY and CDR2 is SVGAGI. CDR3 length: 16 amino acids. The V and J ends lost 3 bases and 4 bases, in that order; junction bases with no gene match: 8. This CDR3 reads CASSYRLTGAGNTIYF. The CDR3 nucleotides read TGTGCCAGCAGTTATCGCCTGACAGGGGCGGGAAACACCATATATTTT.

The V call is TRBV4-1, the J call TRBJ2-5; TRBD2 matches 9 bases. This CDR3 has 15 amino acids. Germline loops: CDR1 MGHRA, CDR2 YSYEKL. V dropped 4 bases and J dropped 4; count of bases not matched to a gene: 7. The CDR3 loop is CASSPSRGGLETQYF. CDR3 sequence (DNA): TGCGCCAGCAGCCCCTCGCGGGGGGGCTTAGAGACCCAGTACTTC.

The chain couples TRBV2 to TRBJ2-1; TRBD1 agrees at 12 bases. CDR1 is SNHLY, CDR2 FYNNEI, per germline. V lost 3 bases to trimming and J lost 10 bases; unmatched junction nucleotides: 4. The CDR3 runs 14 residues. CDR3 DNA: TGTGCCAGCAGTGAGGGGACAGGGGGCAGGGAGCAGTTCTTC. Protein: CASSEGTGGREQFF.

CDR3 bases: TGTGCCAGCAGCCGCTCCGGGAAGTACAATGAGCAGTTCTTC. Translation gives CASSRSGKYNEQFF. The chain links TRBV3-1 (or the pseudogene TRBV3-2) to TRBJ2-1, with D possibly TRBD2 on 5 matching bases. The CDR3 runs to 14 residues. V was trimmed by 4 bases and J by 4 bases, leaving 11 bases between them. From germline, CDR1 is LGHDT and CDR2 YNNKEL (reference sequence).

This rearrangement joins TRBV11-2 to TRBJ2-3, with D perhaps matching TRBD2 (6 bases). V was shortened by 5 bases and J by 7 bases, with 16 bases between the two germline ends. The germline CDR1 and CDR2 sequences are SGHAT and FQNNGV. The CDR3 runs 14 residues. As DNA, the CDR3 is TGTGCCAGCAGCCCTCCGGGACTCTTAAATACGCAGTATTTT. It yields the protein CASSPPGLLNTQYF.

The gene calls are TRBV7-2 and TRBJ2-2, with D possibly TRBD1 on 5 matching bases. CDR1 SGHTA and CDR2 FQGNSA come from the germline V gene. V shed 4 bases and J shed 0 bases, with 9 bases lying between them. The CDR3 consists of 15 residues. The CDR3 coding sequence is TGTGCCAGCAGCTCCTGGACATCGAACACCGGGGAGCTGTTTTTT. Its protein product is CASSSWTSNTGELFF. The variable domain in full, with the rest retrieved from reference TRBV7-2 and TRBJ2-2, is GAGVSQSPSNKVTEKGKDVELRCDPISGHTALYWYRQSLGQGLEFLIYFQGNSAPDKSGLPSDRFSAERTGGSVSTLTIQRTQQEDSAVYLCASSSWTSNTGELFFGEGSRLTVL.